Presented here are 16 T cell receptor beta chains from one specimen sequenced in a study of molecular identifiers for immune sequencing clone quantification. TCRdb passed the PCR reads through MiXCR, listing each CDR3 protein once. The profile shows 460,000 or so distinct CDR3 sequences, around 23% of them singletons. Source material: naive CD8+ T cells from blood, with Jurkat cell RNA spiked in. The subset here: FACS-sorted CD8+CD4-CCR7+CD45RA+ naive T cells. These receptors were obtained from a human donor in good health. Some libraries in this study had Jurkat cell RNA spiked in.

V and J are TRBV9 and TRBJ2-2; possible D gene TRBD2, 7 bases. CDR1 is SGDLS, CDR2 YYNGEE, per germline. Between the trimmed V and J ends, which lost 4 bases and 6 bases, there was a span of 28 bases. This CDR3 spans 19 amino acids. The CDR3 bases are TGTGCCAGCAGCCGAATATATAGGACGGGGGGCATAGGGCCCGGGGAGCTGTTTTTT. This sequence encodes CASSRIYRTGGIGPGELFF. Using reference TRBV9 and TRBJ2-2 for the parts outside the CDR3, the full variable domain is DSGVTQTPKHLITATGQRVTLRCSPRSGDLSVYWYQQSLDQGLQFLIQYYNGEERAKGNILERFSAQQFPDLHSELNLSSLELGDSALYFCASSRIYRTGGIGPGELFFGEGSRLTVL.

The genes are TRBV20-1 and TRBJ2-7, with TRBD1 as a possible D gene (6 bases). Germline values: CDR1 DFQATT, CDR2 SNEGSKA (reference sequence). Trimming removed 1 base from V and 2 bases from J, with 12 bases in between. The CDR3 spans 14 residues. Here the CDR3 reads CSARGTVSPYEQYF. The CDR3 coding sequence is TGCAGTGCTAGAGGGACAGTTAGCCCCTACGAGCAGTACTTC.

The chain uses TRBV6-6 and TRBJ2-7, with D perhaps TRBD2 (6 bases). Germline values: CDR1 MNHNY, CDR2 SVGAGI (reference sequence). This CDR3 is built from 12 residues. Deletions cut 7 bases from V and 5 bases from J, with 12 bases between. The CDR3 sequence is CASTGSGDEQYF. The DNA for the CDR3 is TGTGCCAGCACGGGGTCGGGAGACGAGCAGTACTTC.

Concerning this clonotype itself: The conserved closing phenylalanine or tryptophan is absent in this CDR3, likely reflecting a read error. This rearrangement joins TRBV28 to TRBJ2-7, with a tentative D call TRBD2 (6 bases). The CDR3 consists of 15 residues. The V and J ends lost 3 bases and 6 bases respectively, with 18 bases between them. From germline, CDR1 is MDHEN and CDR2 SYDVKM. The CDR3 protein is CASSFPGAGNPEQYL. CDR3 nucleotide sequence: TGTGCCAGCAGTTTTCCTGGGGCGGGAAATCCCGAGCAGTACCTC.

This clonotype has more than one count but fewer than ten. The chain has TRBV27 and TRBJ2-7, with 8 bases that match TRBD1. Germline CDR1 and CDR2: MNHEY and SMNVEV (reference sequence). The ends lost 6 bases at V and 2 bases at J; junction bases unmatched: 3. This CDR3 spans 13 amino acids. CDR3 DNA sequence: TGTGCCAGCAGATGGACAGGGACCTACGAGCAGTACTTC. It codes for CASRWTGTYEQYF.

This clonotype was seen at least ten times. The rearrangement joins TRBV12-3 or TRBV12-4 to TRBJ2-2, with D possibly matching TRBD1 (6 bases). Trimming took off 2 bases at V and 5 bases at J, with 15 bases between the two ends. The CDR3 has 16 amino acids. In DNA, the CDR3 is TGTGCCAGCAGTTTATTGGGGCAGGGGCTGACCGGGGAGCTGTTTTTT. This translates into CASSLLGQGLTGELFF.

This clonotype was picked up many times. V and J are TRBV2 and TRBJ1-2, with 10 bases matching TRBD1. The CDR3 runs to 14 residues. Trimming cost V 5 bases and J 6 bases; bases outside gene matches: 6. Germline V lookup: CDR1 SNHLY, CDR2 FYNNEI. CDR3 in amino acids: CASSSGQGKHGYTF. DNA for the CDR3: TGTGCCAGCAGTTCGGGACAGGGGAAGCATGGCTACACCTTC. The entire variable domain, with the rest obtained from reference TRBV2 and TRBJ1-2, is as follows: EPEVTQTPSHQVTQMGQEVILRCVPISNHLYFYWYRQILGQKVEFLVSFYNNEISEKSEIFDDQFSVERPDGSNFTLKIRSTKLEDSAMYFCASSSGQGKHGYTFGSGTRLTVV.

V usage is TRBV27 and J usage is TRBJ2-5; 8 bases align to TRBD1. CDR3 size: 14 residues. Germline loops: CDR1 MNHEY, CDR2 SMNVEV (reference sequence). Unmatched junction bases numbered 9, after V lost 8 bases and J lost 4 bases. The CDR3 DNA reads TGTGCCAGCGGTCACGGACAGGGTGGAGAGACCCAGTACTTC. This gives the protein CASGHGQGGETQYF.

The chain carries TRBV2 and TRBJ2-1; a weak D match, TRBD1 (5 bases). The CDR3 is 17 residues long. From germline, CDR1 is SNHLY and CDR2 FYNNEI. V lost 6 bases to trimming and J lost 3 bases, with 21 bases between them. CDR3: CASRRGGQGLGYNEQFF. The CDR3 bases are TGTGCCAGCAGGAGAGGTGGGCAGGGTTTGGGCTACAATGAGCAGTTCTTC.

This clonotype was picked up many times. CDR3 protein: CSAVDRDSYNEQFF. The CDR3 bases are TGCAGCGCCGTAGACAGGGACTCCTACAATGAGCAGTTCTTC. The rearrangement joins TRBV29-1 to TRBJ2-1; 7 bases match TRBD1. After removal of 7 bases from V and 0 bases from J, the junction contained 6 bases not matched to a gene. The V gene's germline CDR1 is SQVTM and CDR2 ANQGSEA. This CDR3 is 14 amino acids long.

This clonotype came up a few times. The chain couples TRBV7-8 to TRBJ2-5; a possible D gene is TRBD2 (6 bases). The CDR3 consists of 16 residues. Trimming pared 1 base from V and 3 bases from J, leaving 15 bases between. Looked up from germline, CDR1 is SGHVS and CDR2 is FQNEAQ. The CDR3 DNA follows: TGTGCCAGCAGCTTAGGTCCAACCGGACTAAAAGAGACCCAGTACTTC. Protein product: CASSLGPTGLKETQYF.

This clonotype has ten or more counts. The V and J genes are TRBV20-1 and TRBJ2-3, with TRBD2 matching over 7 bases. J gave up 4 bases and V 0 bases, and 13 bases lay outside the gene matches. Germline V gives CDR1 DFQATT, CDR2 SNEGSKA (reference sequence). The CDR3 has 17 amino acids. The CDR3: CSARDTRLATFADTQYF. The CDR3 DNA is TGCAGTGCTAGAGATACCCGACTAGCCACTTTTGCAGATACGCAGTATTTT.

V usage is TRBV28 and J usage is TRBJ2-2, with D perhaps matching TRBD2 (5 bases). The germline V gene encodes CDR1 MDHEN and CDR2 SYDVKM. The CDR3 spans 17 residues. V gave up 8 bases and J gave up 5 bases, with 24 bases separating them. The CDR3 DNA is TGTGCCAGCGAACCCGCCGGACTCAAGGTGGTGACCGGGGAGCTGTTTTTT. The encoded protein is CASEPAGLKVVTGELFF.

Only a few counts were recorded for this clonotype. V is TRBV3-1 and J is TRBJ1-2, with no clear D. V lost 3 bases, J lost 0 bases, and 8 bases lay in between. Germline V gene lookup returns CDR1 LGHDT and CDR2 YNNKEL (reference sequence). There are 14 residues in the CDR3. The CDR3 DNA is TGTGCCAGCAGCCAGGACTCACCTAACTATGGCTACACCTTC. Protein sequence: CASSQDSPNYGYTF.

Comments on this clonotype: In this CDR3 the conserved last residue, phenylalanine or tryptophan, is missing, so a read error is likely. The genes are TRBV19 and TRBJ2-7; D is unresolved. CDR1 is LNHDA, CDR2 SQIVND, per germline (reference sequence). CDR3 size: 13 residues. The CDR3 nucleotides read TGTGCCAGCAGTATATTGGGCGTCTACGAGCAGTACCTC. Protein: CASSILGVYEQYL.

There are a few counts of this clonotype. The J gene is TRBJ2-3, the V gene TRBV20-1; 8 nucleotides match TRBD2. The CDR3 loop spans 16 amino acids. The trim removed 0 bases at V and 5 bases at J, leaving 10 bases unmatched. In germline, CDR1 is DFQATT, CDR2 SNEGSKA (reference sequence). The CDR3 DNA is TGCAGTGCTAGAGAAACAATGTCGGGGGGGTTAGATACGCAGTATTTT. Amino acids: CSARETMSGGLDTQYF.